This T cell receptor (beta chain) was found in a study of T-cell memory formation after mild COVID-19. Study-wide findings and caveats: A balance of CD4 and CD8 characterized clones contracting day 15 to 85, whereas later expanders leaned CD4+.

TCRdb recomputed calls from the 5' RACE reads with MiXCR, one row per CDR3 protein. The sample yields about 140,000 distinct CDR3 sequences, about a fifth seen once. This clonotype has just a few counts. Antigen specificity is unknown. The CDR3 is made up of 13 amino acids. Germline V lookup: CDR1 GTSNPN, CDR2 SVGIG (reference sequence). V was shortened by 3 bases and J by 1 base, with 9 bases between the two germline ends. Sequencing input: PBMCs or a T cell subset sorted from them (not recorded which). The receptor was derived from an adult woman who had mild COVID-19 (a few samples of this study predate the infection). Cell type and time point are not known. V usage is TRBV30 and J usage is TRBJ1-1; the D gene is possibly TRBD1 (5 bases). The CDR3 DNA follows: TGTGCCTGGAGAACAGGACCGAACACTGAAGCTTTCTTT. This translates into CAWRTGPNTEAFF.